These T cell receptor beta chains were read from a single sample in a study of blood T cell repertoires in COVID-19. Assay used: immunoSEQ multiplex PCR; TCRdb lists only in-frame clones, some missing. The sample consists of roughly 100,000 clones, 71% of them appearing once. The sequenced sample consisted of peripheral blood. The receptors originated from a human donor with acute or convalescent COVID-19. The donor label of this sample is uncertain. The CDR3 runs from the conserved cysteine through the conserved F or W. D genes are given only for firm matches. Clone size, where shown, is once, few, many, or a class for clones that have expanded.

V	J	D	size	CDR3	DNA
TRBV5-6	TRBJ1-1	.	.	CASSWTVNTEAFF	TGTGCCAGCAGCTGGACAGTCAACACTGAAGCTTTCTTT
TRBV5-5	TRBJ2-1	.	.	CASYSNEQFF	TGTGCCAGCTACAGCAATGAGCAGTTCTTC
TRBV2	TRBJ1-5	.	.	CASGRQAARINQPQHF	TGTGCCAGCGGAAGACAGGCGGCAAGGATAAATCAGCCCCAGCATTTT
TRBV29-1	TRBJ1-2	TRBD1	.	CSVGSAGPGGGYTF	TGCAGCGTTGGGAGTGCAGGGCCAGGGGGTGGCTACACCTTC
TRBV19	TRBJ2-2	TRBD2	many	CASSISGGNTGELFF	TGTGCCAGTAGTATTAGCGGGGGAAACACCGGGGAGCTGTTTTTT
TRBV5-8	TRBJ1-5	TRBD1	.	CASSLWGHGQGGQPQHF	TGTGCCAGCAGCTTGTGGGGCCACGGACAGGGTGGTCAGCCCCAGCATTTT
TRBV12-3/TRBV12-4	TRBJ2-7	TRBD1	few	CASSLKTGDEQYF	TGTGCCAGCAGTCTAAAGACAGGGGACGAGCAGTACTTC
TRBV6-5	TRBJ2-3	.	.	CASSRTGFIDTQYF	TGTGCCAGCAGTCGTACAGGGTTCATAGATACGCAGTATTTT
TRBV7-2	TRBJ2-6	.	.	CASSAQGLYSGANVLTF	TGTGCCAGCAGCGCGCAGGGTCTCTACTCTGGGGCCAACGTCCTGACTTTC
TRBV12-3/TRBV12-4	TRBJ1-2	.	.	CASSLQNYGYTF	TGTGCCAGCAGTTTACAGAACTATGGCTACACCTTC
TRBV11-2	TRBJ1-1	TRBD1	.	CASSFQTGGTEAFF	TGTGCCAGCAGCTTCCAGACAGGGGGCACTGAAGCTTTCTTT
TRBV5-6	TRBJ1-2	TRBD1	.	CASTLQGAYGYTF	TGTGCCAGCACTTTACAGGGGGCGTATGGCTACACCTTC
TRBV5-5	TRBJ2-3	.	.	CASSLVLVGTDTQYF	TGTGCCAGCAGCCTGGTATTAGTAGGCACAGATACGCAGTATTTT
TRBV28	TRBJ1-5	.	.	CASSPDRNQPQHF	TGTGCCAGCAGCCCCGACAGAAATCAGCCCCAGCATTTT
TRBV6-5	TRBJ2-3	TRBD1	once	CASSSTGGLTDTQYF	TGTGCCAGCAGTTCGACAGGGGGCCTAACAGATACGCAGTATTTT
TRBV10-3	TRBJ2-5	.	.	CAIGSGGGAGQETQYF	TGTGCCATCGGGAGTGGAGGGGGGGCCGGCCAAGAGACCCAGTACTTC
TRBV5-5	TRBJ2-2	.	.	CASSFGGTNTGELFF	TGTGCCAGCAGCTTCGGGGGAACGAACACCGGGGAGCTGTTTTTT
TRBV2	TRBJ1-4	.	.	CASTSPVNEKLFF	TGTGCCAGCACATCCCCGGTGAACGAAAAACTGTTTTTT
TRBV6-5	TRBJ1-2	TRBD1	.	CASSRDRGGDGYTF	TGTGCCAGCAGTAGAGACAGGGGCGGCGATGGCTACACCTTC
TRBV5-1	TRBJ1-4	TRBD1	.	CASSSQGASNEKLFF	TGCGCCAGCAGCTCCCAGGGGGCGTCGAATGAAAAACTGTTTTTT
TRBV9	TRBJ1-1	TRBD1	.	CASSVGGTGITEAFF	TGTGCCAGCAGCGTAGGTGGGACAGGGATCACTGAAGCTTTCTTT
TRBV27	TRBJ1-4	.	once	CASSRTGTYNEKLFF	TGTGCCAGCAGCCGAACCGGGACTTATAATGAAAAACTGTTTTTT
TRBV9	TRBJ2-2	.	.	CASSPRDSPGTGELFF	TGTGCCAGCAGCCCCCGGGACTCCCCGGGAACCGGGGAGCTGTTTTTT
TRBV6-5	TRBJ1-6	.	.	CASSTDNYNSPLHF	TGTGCCAGCAGTACCGACAACTATAATTCACCCCTCCACTTT
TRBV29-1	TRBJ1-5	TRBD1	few	CSVLDRGLNQPQHF	TGCAGCGTGTTGGACAGGGGGCTAAATCAGCCCCAGCATTTT
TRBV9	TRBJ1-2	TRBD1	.	CASRGQGRNYGYTF	TGTGCCAGCAGGGGACAGGGACGTAACTATGGCTACACCTTC
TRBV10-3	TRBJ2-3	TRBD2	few	CAITHSGGAPDTQYF	TGTGCCATCACTCATAGCGGGGGGGCACCGGATACGCAGTATTTT
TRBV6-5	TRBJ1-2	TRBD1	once	CASSPQGYGYTF	TGTGCCAGCAGTCCACAGGGGTATGGCTACACCTTC
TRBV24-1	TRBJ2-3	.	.	CATSLGVYTDTQYF	TGTGCCACCAGCCTCGGGGTTTATACAGATACGCAGTATTTT
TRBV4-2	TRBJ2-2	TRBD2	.	CASSQDGTSGGPTGELFF	TGTGCCAGCAGCCAAGACGGGACTAGCGGGGGTCCGACCGGGGAGCTGTTTTTT
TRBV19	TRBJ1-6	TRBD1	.	CASSTPKTGSYNSPLHF	TGTGCCAGTAGTACTCCCAAGACAGGGTCCTATAATTCACCCCTCCACTTT
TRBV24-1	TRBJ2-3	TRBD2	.	CAIGTSGGSDTQYF	TGTGCCATTGGGACTAGCGGGGGTTCAGATACGCAGTATTTT
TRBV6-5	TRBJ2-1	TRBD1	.	CASRKPGQGYNEQFF	TGTGCCAGCAGGAAACCAGGACAGGGATACAATGAGCAGTTCTTC
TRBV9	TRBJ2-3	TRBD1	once	CASSPRTGRDTQYF	TGTGCCAGCAGCCCTAGGACAGGGCGGGATACGCAGTATTTT
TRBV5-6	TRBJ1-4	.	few	CASKSLRGTNEKLFF	TGTGCCAGCAAATCGCTCCGAGGGACTAATGAAAAACTGTTTTTT
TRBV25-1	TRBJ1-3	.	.	CASSGTDSGNTIYF	TGTGCCAGCAGTGGTACAGACTCTGGAAACACCATATATTTT
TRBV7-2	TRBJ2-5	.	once	CASSVHGGQETQYF	TGTGCCAGCAGCGTACACGGGGGTCAAGAGACCCAGTACTTC
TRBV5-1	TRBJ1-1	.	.	CASSLGQRMNTEAFF	TGCGCCAGCAGCTTGGGACAGAGGATGAACACTGAAGCTTTCTTT
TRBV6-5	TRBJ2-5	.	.	CASSYGAGQETQYF	TGTGCCAGCAGTTACGGCGCGGGCCAAGAGACCCAGTACTTC
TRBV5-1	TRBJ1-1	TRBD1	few	CASSQGQVSLNTEAFF	TGCGCCAGCAGCCAAGGACAGGTATCCTTGAACACTGAAGCTTTCTTT
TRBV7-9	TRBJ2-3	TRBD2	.	CASSPELAGVVDTQYF	TGTGCCAGCAGTCCTGAACTAGCGGGAGTCGTAGATACGCAGTATTTT
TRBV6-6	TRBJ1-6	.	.	CASSYMDSVNSPLHF	TGTGCCAGCAGTTACATGGACAGCGTGAATTCACCCCTCCACTTT
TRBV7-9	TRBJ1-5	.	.	CASSPTGVRGQPQHF	TGTGCCAGCAGCCCCACCGGGGTCAGGGGTCAGCCCCAGCATTTT
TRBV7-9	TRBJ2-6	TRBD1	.	CASSAGQAGANVLTF	TGTGCCAGCAGCGCCGGACAGGCTGGGGCCAACGTCCTGACTTTC
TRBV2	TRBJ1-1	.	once	CASGMDYYTEAFF	TGTGCCAGCGGGATGGACTATTACACTGAAGCTTTCTTT
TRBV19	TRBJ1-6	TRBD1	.	CASSIRGQGAGDGSPLHF	TGTGCCAGTAGTATACGTGGGCAGGGGGCCGGGGATGGTTCACCCCTCCACTTT
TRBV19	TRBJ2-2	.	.	CASSRWTSNTGELFF	TGTGCCAGTAGTAGGTGGACATCGAACACCGGGGAGCTGTTTTTT
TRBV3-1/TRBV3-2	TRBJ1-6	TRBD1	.	CASSEQGISPLHF	TGTGCCAGCAGTGAACAGGGGATTTCACCCCTCCACTTT
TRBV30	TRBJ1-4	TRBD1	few	CAWDREGEKLFF	TGTGCCTGGGACAGGGAAGGCGAAAAACTGTTTTTT
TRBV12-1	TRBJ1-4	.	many	CASMGNTRYLLNNEKLFF	TGTGCCAGCATGGGAAATACTAGATACCTCCTTAATAATGAAAAACTGTTTTTT
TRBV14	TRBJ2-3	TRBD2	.	CASSRLAGFTDTQYF	TGTGCCAGCAGCCGACTAGCGGGGTTTACAGATACGCAGTATTTT
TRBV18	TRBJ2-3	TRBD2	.	CASSPTSGAEDTQYF	TGTGCCAGCTCACCGACTAGCGGGGCGGAGGATACGCAGTATTTT